The entry that follows covers one T cell receptor (beta chain) sequence. Its specificity is unknown. This record comes from a study of CD8 T cells in ankylosing spondylitis. Points from the study as a whole: Clones linked with disease were CD8+ and fairly uncommon in the peripheral blood. In reactive arthritis synovial fluid and blood, some motif variants had been reported before. Ankylosing spondylitis blood seemed to carry a telltale TCR beta motif made of under ten highly homologous variants. Reportedly, matched ankylosing spondylitis synovial fluid was significantly enriched for disease-linked clones.

With molecular barcodes, quantitative 5'-RACE was used to make the TCR beta libraries. One entry per CDR3 protein results from TCRdb running MiXCR on the 5' RACE reads. The table records approximately 150,000 distinct CDR3 sequences, 17% of them present only once. The clonotype was recovered from a male donor with ankylosing spondylitis. Sequenced sample: blood, either unsorted or a sorted T cell fraction (not recorded which).

The CDR3 reads CASGPDLQYF. CDR3 DNA: TGTGCCAGCGGGCCGGATCTGCAGTATTTT. The chain employs TRBV27 and TRBJ2-3; D not resolved. Germline CDR1 reads MNHEY; CDR2 reads SMNVEV (reference sequence). This CDR3 contains 10 residues. V dropped 8 bases and J dropped 11 bases, with 11 bases sitting between them.